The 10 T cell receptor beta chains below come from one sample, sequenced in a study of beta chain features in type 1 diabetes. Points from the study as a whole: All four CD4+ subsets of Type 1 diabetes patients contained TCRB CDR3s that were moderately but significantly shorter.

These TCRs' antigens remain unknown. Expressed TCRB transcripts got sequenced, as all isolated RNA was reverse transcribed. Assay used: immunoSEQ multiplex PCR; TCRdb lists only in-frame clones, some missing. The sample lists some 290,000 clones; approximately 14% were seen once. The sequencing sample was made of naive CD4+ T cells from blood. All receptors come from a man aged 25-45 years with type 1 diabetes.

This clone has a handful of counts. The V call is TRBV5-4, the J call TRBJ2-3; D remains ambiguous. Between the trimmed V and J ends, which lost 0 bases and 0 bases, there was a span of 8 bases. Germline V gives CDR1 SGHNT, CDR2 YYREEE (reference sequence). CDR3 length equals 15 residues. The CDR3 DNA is TGTGCCAGCAGCTTGGAGCTCAAAAGCACAGATACGCAGTATTTT. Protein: CASSLELKSTDTQYF.

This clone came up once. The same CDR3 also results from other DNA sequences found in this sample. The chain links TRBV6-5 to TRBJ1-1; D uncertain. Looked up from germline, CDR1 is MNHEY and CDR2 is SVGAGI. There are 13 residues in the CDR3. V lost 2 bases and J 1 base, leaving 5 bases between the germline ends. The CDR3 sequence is CASSYNWNTEAFF. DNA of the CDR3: TGTGCCAGCAGTTACAACTGGAACACTGAAGCTTTCTTT.

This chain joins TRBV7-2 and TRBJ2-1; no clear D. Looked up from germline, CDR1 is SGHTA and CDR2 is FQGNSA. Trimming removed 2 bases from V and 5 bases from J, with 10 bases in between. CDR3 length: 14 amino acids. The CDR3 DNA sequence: TGTGCCAGCAGCTTACATCGACTGAACAATGAGCAGTTCTTC. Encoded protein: CASSLHRLNNEQFF.

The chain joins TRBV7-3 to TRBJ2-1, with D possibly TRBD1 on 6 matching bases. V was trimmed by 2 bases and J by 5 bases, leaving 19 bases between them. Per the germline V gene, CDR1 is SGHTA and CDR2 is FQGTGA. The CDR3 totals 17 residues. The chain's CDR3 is CASSLFGDQGKDNEQFF. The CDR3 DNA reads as TGTGCCAGCAGCTTATTCGGAGACCAGGGGAAAGACAATGAGCAGTTCTTC.

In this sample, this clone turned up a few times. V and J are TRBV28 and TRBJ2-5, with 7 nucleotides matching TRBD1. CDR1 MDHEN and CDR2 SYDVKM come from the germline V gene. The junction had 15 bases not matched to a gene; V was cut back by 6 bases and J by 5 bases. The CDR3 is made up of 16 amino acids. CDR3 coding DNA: TGTGCCAGCAGACCTCTGTATGAGGGGGCTGGGGAGACCCAGTACTTC. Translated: CASRPLYEGAGETQYF.

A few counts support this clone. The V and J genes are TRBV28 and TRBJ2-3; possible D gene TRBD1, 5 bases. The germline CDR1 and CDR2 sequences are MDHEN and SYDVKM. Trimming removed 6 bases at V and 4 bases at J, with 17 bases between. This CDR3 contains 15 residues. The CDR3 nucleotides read TGTGCCAGCAGCCTCGACAGACACCGGGCAGATACGCAGTATTTT. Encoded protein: CASSLDRHRADTQYF.

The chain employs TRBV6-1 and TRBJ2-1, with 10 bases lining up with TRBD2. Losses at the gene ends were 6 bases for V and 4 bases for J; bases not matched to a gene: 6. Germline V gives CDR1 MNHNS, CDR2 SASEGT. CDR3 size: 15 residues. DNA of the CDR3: TGTGCCAGCAGCCGAACTAGCGGGATTTACAATGAGCAGTTCTTC. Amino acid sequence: CASSRTSGIYNEQFF.

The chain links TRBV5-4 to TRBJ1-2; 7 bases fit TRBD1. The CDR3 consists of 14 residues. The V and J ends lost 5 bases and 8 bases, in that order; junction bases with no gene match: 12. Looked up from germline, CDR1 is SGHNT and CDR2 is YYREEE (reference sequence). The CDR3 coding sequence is TGTGCCAGCAGTTTAGGGGGCTCCCCGGGGGGCTACACCTTC. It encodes CASSLGGSPGGYTF.

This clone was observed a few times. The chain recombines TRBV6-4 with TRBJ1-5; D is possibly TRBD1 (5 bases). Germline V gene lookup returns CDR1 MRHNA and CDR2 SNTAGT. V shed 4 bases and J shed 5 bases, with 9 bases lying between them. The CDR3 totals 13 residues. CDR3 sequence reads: CASSAREDQPQHF. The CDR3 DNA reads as TGTGCCAGCAGTGCCAGGGAGGATCAGCCCCAGCATTTT.

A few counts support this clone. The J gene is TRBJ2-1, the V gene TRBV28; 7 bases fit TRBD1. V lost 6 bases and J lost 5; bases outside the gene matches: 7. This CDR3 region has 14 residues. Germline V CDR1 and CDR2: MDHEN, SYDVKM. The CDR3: CASSPQGSHNEQFF. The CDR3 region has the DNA TGTGCCAGCAGCCCACAGGGGAGCCACAATGAGCAGTTCTTC.